One and the same sample provided the 32 T cell receptor beta chains below, sequenced in a study of OX40 agonist ivuxolimab in advanced cancers. The repertoire was sequenced with immunoSEQ multiplex PCR; TCRdb's copy has only in-frame clones and lacks some. The data hold 50,000 to 70,000 clones, with roughly 88% observed a single time. The sequences come from CD4+ or CD8+ T cells sorted from blood, collected in a trial of the OX40 agonist ivuxolimab. The receptors were gathered from an adult with an advanced solid tumor such as melanoma, head and neck, liver or kidney cancer.

The rearrangement uses TRBV28 and TRBJ1-6; 8 positions match TRBD1. The CDR3 runs to 19 residues. The V segment lost 7 bases and the J segment 8 bases; nucleotides outside the gene matches: 22. The V gene's germline CDR1 is MDHEN and CDR2 SYDVKM. The CDR3 spells CASIPLGDRTNGGDSPLHF. The CDR3 bases are TGTGCCAGCATCCCCCTGGGGGACAGGACAAATGGGGGGGATTCACCCCTCCACTTT.

This rearrangement joins TRBV6-5 to TRBJ1-2, with unresolved D. The CDR3 is 13 amino acids. With 5 bases removed from V and 14 bases from J, the gap between germline ends came to 21 bases. Germline loops: CDR1 MNHEY, CDR2 SVGAGI. Here the CDR3 reads CASSEVSNPRGTF. The CDR3 region has the DNA TGTGCCAGCAGTGAAGTAAGCAATCCTAGAGGGACCTTC.

The rearrangement uses TRBV5-1 and TRBJ1-1; no definite D call. V was pared by 7 bases and J by 0 bases, with 7 bases between. The CDR3 loop spans 12 amino acids. The germline gives CDR1 SGHRS, CDR2 YFSETQ. The CDR3 protein is CASGNLNTEAFF. In nucleotides, the CDR3 is TGCGCCAGCGGCAATTTGAACACTGAAGCTTTCTTT.

This clone has a handful of counts. The chain has TRBV19 and TRBJ1-1; D not resolved. V lost 2 bases and J lost 2, with 6 bases in between. This CDR3 is 13 amino acids long. Germline assignment: CDR1 LNHDA and CDR2 SQIVND (reference sequence). CDR3 nucleotide sequence: TGTGCCAGTAGTATAAGTCTAAACACTGAAGCTTTCTTT. Protein sequence: CASSISLNTEAFF.

The rearrangement uses TRBV6-5 and TRBJ2-2; D possibly corresponds to TRBD2 (5 bases). V lost 2 bases and J 5 bases, leaving 9 bases between the germline ends. The CDR3 is made up of 14 amino acids. Germline V gives CDR1 MNHEY, CDR2 SVGAGI. The CDR3: CASSYGGETGELFF. The CDR3 bases are TGTGCCAGCAGTTACGGTGGGGAGACCGGGGAGCTGTTTTTT.

This chain connects TRBV2 to TRBJ1-5; the D is unclear. CDR3 size: 13 residues. CDR1 is SNHLY, CDR2 FYNNEI, per germline. V was shortened by 2 bases and J by 7 bases, with 9 bases between the two germline ends. The CDR3 loop reads CASSEMDGQPQHF. CDR3 bases: TGTGCCAGCAGTGAAATGGACGGGCAGCCCCAGCATTTT.

This chain uses TRBV4-1 with TRBJ2-2, with D possibly TRBD2 on 5 matching bases. The length of the CDR3 is 12 residues. V was clipped by 7 bases and J by 6 bases, with 9 bases between them. Germline V gives CDR1 MGHRA, CDR2 YSYEKL. The CDR3 region is CASKGVSGELFF. Here the CDR3 DNA reads TGCGCCAGCAAGGGAGTGTCCGGGGAGCTGTTTTTT.

This clone was recorded only once. V is TRBV9 and J is TRBJ2-7; 9 positions match TRBD2. CDR1 SGDLS and CDR2 YYNGEE come from the germline V gene. The CDR3 consists of 16 residues. Trimming cost V 4 bases and J 0 bases; bases outside gene matches: 8. The CDR3 is CASSPLAGGASYEQYF. The CDR3 coding sequence is TGTGCCAGCAGCCCCCTGGCGGGAGGGGCCTCCTACGAGCAGTACTTC.

The V call is TRBV6-5, the J call TRBJ1-2, with TRBD1 identical over 9 bases. Germline values: CDR1 MNHEY, CDR2 SVGAGI. J lost 8 bases, V lost 0 bases, and 7 bases had no gene match. There are 15 residues in the CDR3. The CDR3 DNA reads as TGTGCCAGCAGTTACTCGATTACAGGGGGCAGAGGCTACACCTTC. Translation gives CASSYSITGGRGYTF.

The DNA of the CDR3 is TGTGCCAGCAGTTCACTCGTGGGGTCGGGTGGCTACACCTTC. Protein sequence: CASSSLVGSGGYTF. This chain joins TRBV6-5 and TRBJ1-2; D is ambiguous. This CDR3 is 14 amino acids long. CDR1 is MNHEY, CDR2 SVGAGI, per germline. The V and J ends lost 4 bases and 7 bases respectively, with 16 bases between them.

This chain connects TRBV5-6 to TRBJ1-1, with 8 nucleotides matching TRBD1. The CDR3 covers 14 residues. In germline, CDR1 is SGHDT, CDR2 YYEEEE. The trim removed 4 bases at V and 2 bases at J, leaving 4 bases unmatched. CDR3 sequence: CASSPTGVNTEAFF. In nucleotides, the CDR3 is TGTGCCAGCAGCCCGACAGGGGTCAACACTGAAGCTTTCTTT.

The chain uses TRBV18 and TRBJ2-7; maybe TRBD1 (6 bases). The germline CDR1 and CDR2 sequences are KGHSH and LQKENI. The V and J ends lost 10 bases and 7 bases respectively, with 11 bases between them. This CDR3 spans 10 amino acids. Here the CDR3 reads CAKGHQEQYF. CDR3 bases: TGTGCCAAGGGACACCAAGAGCAGTACTTC. Full variable domain (rest looked up from reference TRBV18 and TRBJ2-7): NAGVMQNPRHLVRRRGQEARLRCSPMKGHSHVYWYRQLPEEGLKFMVYLQKENIIDESGMPKERFSAEFPKEGPSILRIQQVVRGDSAAYFCAKGHQEQYFGPGTRLTVT.

The V gene is TRBV7-6, the J gene TRBJ2-3; D not certain. The CDR3 covers 12 residues. Trimming left V 2 bases short and J 1 base short, with 1 base between. From germline, CDR1 is SGHVS and CDR2 FNYEAQ. The CDR3 reads CASSLRTDTQYF. DNA for the CDR3: TGTGCCAGCAGCTTACGCACAGATACGCAGTATTTT.

V usage is TRBV2 and J usage is TRBJ1-1; the D gene is possibly TRBD1 (6 bases). CDR3 size: 12 residues. V was pared by 7 bases and J by 2 bases, with 8 bases between. Germline V gene sequence: CDR1 SNHLY, CDR2 FYNNEI. The CDR3 reads CASKTGNTEAFF. DNA for the CDR3: TGTGCCAGCAAGACAGGCAACACTGAAGCTTTCTTT.

As DNA, the CDR3 is TGTGCCAGCAGCTCGACAGGGGGCCGGACTGAAGCTTTCTTT. It translates to CASSSTGGRTEAFF. The rearrangement joins TRBV7-9 to TRBJ1-1; 10 bases line up with TRBD1. The V segment lost 4 bases and the J segment 5 bases; nucleotides outside the gene matches: 4. This CDR3 has 14 amino acids. The germline V gene encodes CDR1 SEHNR and CDR2 FQNEAQ (reference sequence).

This clone has only a few counts. The chain joins TRBV4-3 to TRBJ2-7; D is unclear. The CDR3 length is 16 residues. The germline V gene has CDR1 LGHNA and CDR2 YSLEER. Trimming removed 0 bases at V and 3 bases at J, with 15 bases between. CDR3 protein: CASSQDRASTYYEQYF. The CDR3 DNA reads as TGCGCCAGCAGCCAAGATCGTGCAAGTACTTACTACGAGCAGTACTTC.

The genes are TRBV9 and TRBJ2-7; 7 bases align to TRBD2. CDR1 is SGDLS and CDR2 is YYNGEE in the germline V gene. Trimming cost V 2 bases and J 6 bases; bases outside gene matches: 8. This CDR3 has 14 amino acids. The CDR3: CASSVSMGGVEQYF. The CDR3 DNA follows: TGTGCCAGCAGCGTCTCCATGGGAGGGGTCGAGCAGTACTTC.

The V and J genes are TRBV7-2 and TRBJ2-1; TRBD2 matches 10 bases. Germline values: CDR1 SGHTA, CDR2 FQGNSA. V gave up 7 bases and J gave up 4 bases; unmatched junction bases: 19. This CDR3 comprises 19 residues. The CDR3 loop reads CASTLPTGTSVSEYNEQFF. The CDR3 DNA reads TGTGCCAGCACCCTACCGACCGGGACTAGCGTGTCAGAGTACAATGAGCAGTTCTTC. The whole variable domain, filled in from reference TRBV7-2 and TRBJ2-1, reads GAGVSQSPSNKVTEKGKDVELRCDPISGHTALYWYRQSLGQGLEFLIYFQGNSAPDKSGLPSDRFSAERTGGSVSTLTIQRTQQEDSAVYLCASTLPTGTSVSEYNEQFFGPGTRLTVL.

The genes are TRBV7-7 and TRBJ2-5; D call uncertain. Germline V lookup: CDR1 SSHAT, CDR2 FNYEAQ (reference sequence). Trimming stripped 1 base from V and 2 bases from J, with 5 bases between. The CDR3 is 13 residues long. The CDR3 protein is CASSLGTQETQYF. The CDR3 DNA sequence: TGTGCCAGCAGCTTAGGGACGCAAGAGACCCAGTACTTC.

This clone was seen only once. In nucleotides, the CDR3 is TGTGCCAGCAGCTTACTTCCTTCAGAGACCCAGTACTTC. Translating it yields CASSLLPSETQYF. The J gene is TRBJ2-5, the V gene TRBV11-2; D is unclear. In germline, CDR1 is SGHAT, CDR2 FQNNGV. Trimming cost V 2 bases and J 4 bases, with 8 bases left between them. CDR3 length equals 13 residues.

This sequence joins TRBV29-1 and TRBJ2-1; no clear D gene. Trimming removed 4 bases at V and 1 base at J, with 11 bases between. The CDR3 loop spans 14 amino acids. Looked up from germline, CDR1 is SQVTM and CDR2 is ANQGSEA. CDR3 sequence: CSVVIGRSYNEQFF. CDR3 sequence (DNA): TGCAGCGTTGTAATAGGACGATCCTACAATGAGCAGTTCTTC.

The chain carries TRBV4-3 and TRBJ2-1; TRBD1 might be the D (7 bases). Trimming pared 3 bases from V and 8 bases from J, leaving 17 bases between. The CDR3 is 15 amino acids. CDR1 is LGHNA, CDR2 YSLEER, per germline. The CDR3 nucleotides read TGCGCCAGCAGCCACGAGGGGGGACAGTTCGATGAGCAGTTCTTC. Translation gives CASSHEGGQFDEQFF.

The J gene is TRBJ2-1, the V gene TRBV5-1; D unclear. The germline V and J ends were trimmed by 3 bases and 8 bases, with 6 bases remaining between them. CDR1 SGHRS and CDR2 YFSETQ come from the germline V gene. This CDR3 region has 11 residues. Written as DNA, the CDR3 is TGCGCCAGCAGCTCTTTATATGAGCAGTTCTTC. Amino acid sequence: CASSSLYEQFF.

V gene TRBV7-9 combines with J gene TRBJ2-3; the match to TRBD1 covers 8 bases. Germline V gives CDR1 SEHNR, CDR2 FQNEAQ (reference sequence). V lost 5 bases and J lost 2; bases outside the gene matches: 12. There are 17 residues in the CDR3. The CDR3 coding sequence is TGTGCCAGCAGCGCGGAACGGACAGGGTACTTCACAGATACGCAGTATTTT. Its translation: CASSAERTGYFTDTQYF.

This rearrangement joins TRBV5-4 to TRBJ2-2; 9 bases align to TRBD1. The V and J ends lost 3 bases and 5 bases, in that order; junction bases with no gene match: 2. There are 14 residues in the CDR3. CDR1 SGHNT and CDR2 YYREEE come from the germline V gene (reference sequence). CDR3: CASSWDRATGELFF. The CDR3, as DNA: TGTGCCAGCAGCTGGGACAGGGCGACCGGGGAGCTGTTTTTT.

The rearrangement links TRBV19 to TRBJ1-5; perhaps TRBD1 as D (6 bases). Germline loops: CDR1 LNHDA, CDR2 SQIVND (reference sequence). Deletions cut 7 bases from V and 1 base from J, with 11 bases between. The CDR3 consists of 14 residues. CDR3 in amino acids: CASIRTGSNQPQHF. The DNA for the CDR3 is TGTGCCAGTATTCGAACAGGGAGCAATCAGCCCCAGCATTTT. Using reference TRBV19 and TRBJ1-5 for the parts outside the CDR3, the full variable domain is DGGITQSPKYLFRKEGQNVTLSCEQNLNHDAMYWYRQDPGQGLRLIYYSQIVNDFQKGDIAEGYSVSREKKESFPLTVTSAQKNPTAFYLCASIRTGSNQPQHFGDGTRLSIL.

The rearrangement uses TRBV7-9 and TRBJ2-7; no reliable D call. Germline assignment: CDR1 SEHNR and CDR2 FQNEAQ (reference sequence). The CDR3 has 15 residues. V lost 4 bases, J lost 1 base, and 14 bases lay in between. CDR3 residues: CASSSYRTQSYEQYF. DNA for the CDR3: TGTGCCAGCAGCTCTTATCGCACCCAATCCTACGAGCAGTACTTC.

This chain uses TRBV7-9 with TRBJ1-2; no clear D gene. Trimming took 1 base from V and 5 from J, leaving 14 bases between them. The germline V gene encodes CDR1 SEHNR and CDR2 FQNEAQ (reference sequence). The CDR3 totals 15 residues. The CDR3 DNA reads TGTGCCAGCAGCTTAGTGGCAGACCCGTTTTATGGCTACACCTTC. As protein: CASSLVADPFYGYTF.

The V gene is TRBV29-1, the J gene TRBJ2-7; D call uncertain. Trimming cost V 2 bases and J 2 bases, with 10 bases left between them. Germline-derived CDR1 and CDR2 are SQVTM and ANQGSEA. The CDR3 has 13 amino acids. CDR3 amino acids: CSVEFDSPYEQYF. CDR3 bases: TGCAGCGTTGAATTTGATTCACCCTACGAGCAGTACTTC.

The chain recombines TRBV11-2 with TRBJ1-2; perhaps TRBD1 as D (5 bases). The CDR3 spans 15 residues. The germline V gene has CDR1 SGHAT and CDR2 FQNNGV. With 1 base removed from V and 4 bases from J, the gap between germline ends came to 13 bases. In DNA form, the CDR3 reads TGTGCCAGCAGCTTAGTGCGGGGGGAGGGCTATGGCTACACCTTC. Translation gives CASSLVRGEGYGYTF. The full variable domain, in which reference TRBV11-2 and TRBJ1-2 provide the parts outside the CDR3, is EAGVAQSPRYKIIEKRQSVAFWCNPISGHATLYWYQQILGQGPKLLIQFQNNGVVDDSQLPKDRFSAERLKGVDSTLKIQPAKLEDSAVYLCASSLVRGEGYGYTFGSGTRLTVV.

The chain links TRBV5-1 to TRBJ2-3; 11 bases fit TRBD1. J gave up 3 bases and V 6 bases, and 6 bases lay outside the gene matches. The CDR3 is 15 residues long. In germline, CDR1 is SGHRS, CDR2 YFSETQ. CDR3 in amino acids: CASTDGTGGTDTQYF. The DNA of the CDR3 is TGCGCCAGCACCGACGGGACAGGGGGAACAGATACGCAGTATTTT. The full variable domain, its missing parts supplied by reference TRBV5-1 and TRBJ2-3, is KAGVTQTPRYLIKTRGQQVTLSCSPISGHRSVSWYQQTPGQGLQFLFEYFSETQRNKGNFPGRFSGRQFSNSRSEMNVSTLELGDSALYLCASTDGTGGTDTQYFGPGTRLTVL.

The rearrangement links TRBV12-5 to TRBJ2-3, with 14 bases lining up with TRBD2. Looked up from germline, CDR1 is LGHNT and CDR2 is FRNRAP. The CDR3 runs to 17 residues. With 4 bases clipped from V and 6 bases from J, the junction kept 9 bases outside the gene matches. The CDR3 loop is CASGYGTSGSGADTQYF. CDR3 nucleotide sequence: TGTGCTAGTGGTTACGGGACTAGCGGGAGCGGGGCGGATACGCAGTATTTT.